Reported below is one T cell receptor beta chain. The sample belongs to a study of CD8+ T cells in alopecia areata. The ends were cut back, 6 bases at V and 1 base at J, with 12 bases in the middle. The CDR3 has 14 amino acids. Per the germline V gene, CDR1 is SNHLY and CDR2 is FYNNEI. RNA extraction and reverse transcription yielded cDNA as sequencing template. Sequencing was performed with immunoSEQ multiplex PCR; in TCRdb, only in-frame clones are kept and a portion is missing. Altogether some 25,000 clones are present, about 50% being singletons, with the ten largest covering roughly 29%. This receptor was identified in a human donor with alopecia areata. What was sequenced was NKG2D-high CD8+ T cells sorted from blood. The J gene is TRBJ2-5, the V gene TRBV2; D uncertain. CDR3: CASSPTDLQETQYF. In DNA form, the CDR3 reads TGTGCCAGCAGCCCGACGGACCTCCAAGAGACCCAGTACTTC.